This T cell receptor (beta chain) is from a study of blood T cell repertoires in COVID-19. Seattle patients were enrolled while actively infected and followed longitudinally. Profiling relied on immunoSEQ multiplex PCR, and the TCRdb table lists in-frame clones only, not all of them. The table shows around 300,000 clones, with 75% to 90% occurring only once. Input material: peripheral blood. This clonotype was sampled from a woman in her 70s with COVID-19, enrolled during active disease.

CDR3 amino acids: CASSPGLYGYTF. In DNA form, the CDR3 reads TGTGCCAGCAGCCCCGGACTTTATGGCTACACCTTC. J is TRBJ1-2 and V is TRBV11-2; D is unclear. The CDR3 is 12 residues long. Trimming cost V 5 bases and J 5 bases, with 9 bases left between them. Per the germline V gene, CDR1 is SGHAT and CDR2 is FQNNGV.